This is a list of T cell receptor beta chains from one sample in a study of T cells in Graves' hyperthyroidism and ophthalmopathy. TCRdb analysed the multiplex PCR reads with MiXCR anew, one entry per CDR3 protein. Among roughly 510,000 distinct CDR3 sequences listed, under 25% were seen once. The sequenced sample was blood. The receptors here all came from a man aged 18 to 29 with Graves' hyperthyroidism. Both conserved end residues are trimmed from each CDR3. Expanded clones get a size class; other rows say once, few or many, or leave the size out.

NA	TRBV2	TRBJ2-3	ASSESGSTVDTQY
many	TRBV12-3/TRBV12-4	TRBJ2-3	ASSFSRARQY
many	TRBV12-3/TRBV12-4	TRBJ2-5	ASSTGTGAAGETQY
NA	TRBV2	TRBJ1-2	ASRRTGEFKGYT
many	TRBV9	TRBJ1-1	ASSAGTRAEAF
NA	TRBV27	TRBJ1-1	ARGDPPRQGKLNTEAF
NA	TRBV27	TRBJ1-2	ASRRGSRDYGYT
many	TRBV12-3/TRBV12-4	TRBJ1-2	ASKPLAGSYGYT
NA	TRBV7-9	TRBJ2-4	ASSFAIGQGVDIQY
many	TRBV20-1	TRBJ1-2	SATTVSGYGYT
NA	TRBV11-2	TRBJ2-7	ASSDSSGATTGFGFEQY
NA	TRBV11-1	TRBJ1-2	ASSLTGTGGVNYGYT
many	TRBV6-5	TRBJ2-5	ASSPGTRETQY
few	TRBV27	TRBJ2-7	ASSEFPSGGIYEQY
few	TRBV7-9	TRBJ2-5	ASSPRLGTGEETQY
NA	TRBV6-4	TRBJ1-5	ASSAEGEGKPQH
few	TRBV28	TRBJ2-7	ASGQIRYEQY
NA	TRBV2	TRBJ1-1	ASLDTAGTEAF
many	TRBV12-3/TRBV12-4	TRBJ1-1	ASRDRGRNTEAF
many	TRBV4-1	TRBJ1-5	ASSRYAGQPQH
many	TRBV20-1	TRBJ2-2	SLLVTSGAQRTGELF
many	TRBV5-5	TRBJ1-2	ASSWEDYAGYGYT
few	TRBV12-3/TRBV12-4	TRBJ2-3	ASTPNAGSTDTQY
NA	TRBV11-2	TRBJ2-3	ASSRLAALTDTQY
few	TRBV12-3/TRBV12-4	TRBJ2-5	SSCLAQGETQY
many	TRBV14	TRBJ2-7	ASSQRGIQYEQY
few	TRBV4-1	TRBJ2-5	ASSQPRDRGQTQY
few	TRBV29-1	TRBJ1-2	SVGVPGALTYGYT
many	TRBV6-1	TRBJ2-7	ASRTGGGNEQY
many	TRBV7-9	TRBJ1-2	ASSFERDGYT
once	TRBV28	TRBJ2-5	ASSFLSWAGETQETQY
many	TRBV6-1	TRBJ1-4	ASRRDRVDEKLF
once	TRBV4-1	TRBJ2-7	ASSQLPGDFSYEQY
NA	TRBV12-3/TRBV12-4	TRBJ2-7	ASSPGQTSYEQY
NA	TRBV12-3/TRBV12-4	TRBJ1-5	ASSTFHISQH